The source of this T cell receptor beta chain is a study of identical twins. Study-level results: The study based its conclusions on cross-sectional statistical analysis and did not follow the same donors.

Addition of a universal primer site occurred through template switching, and cDNA carried unique molecular identifiers. TCRdb re-analysed the 5' RACE reads in MiXCR, keeping a single row per CDR3 protein. The sample consists of around 280,000 distinct CDR3 sequences, under 9% of them appearing once. Germline V gene data show CDR1 as SNHLY and CDR2 as FYNNEI. The CDR3 has 14 amino acids. V lost 6 bases and J 5 bases, leaving 14 bases between the germline ends. Every one of the donors was a healthy Caucasian. The table lists this clonotype with a few counts. The antigen remains unidentified. These data were also reused for a study on yellow fever vaccine responses in identical twins.

The V call is TRBV2, the J call TRBJ2-1, with a weak D call TRBD2 (6 bases). Specimen: memory (CD45RO+) T cells sorted from blood. The receptor was derived from a young woman in good health. CDR3 amino acids: CASRPWGVDNEQFF. The DNA for the CDR3 is TGTGCCAGCAGGCCGTGGGGGGTGGACAATGAGCAGTTCTTC.